This T cell receptor beta chain was obtained from a study of T-cell reconstitution after alpha-beta-depleted transplantation in children. Study-wide results and limits: After transplant, at about two months, alpha-beta T cells were reportedly derived from several hundred expanded graft clones. One year after transplant, T-cell counts and diversity came mostly from newly produced T cells. TCRbeta diversity was high at day 60 in some patients (a result of surviving recipient T cells and thymic progenitors).

The CDR3 is 15 amino acids. V lost 3 bases, J lost 0 bases, and 9 bases lay in between. A TCRbeta library incorporating unique molecular identifiers was prepared. TCRdb re-called the PCR reads through MiXCR, storing one row per CDR3 protein. Here the sample spans hundreds of thousands of distinct CDR3 sequences, about an eighth being singletons. This clonotype was recorded at least ten times. What it binds is not known. The sequence derives from a girl under 10 years old with congenital amegakaryocytic thrombocytopenia, due to receive a stem cell transplant. The gene calls are TRBV12-3 or TRBV12-4 and TRBJ2-1, with D uncertain. Sequenced here: PBMCs, sampled before TCRalphabeta/CD19-depleted stem cell transplant. The CDR3 DNA reads as TGTGCCAGCAGTTTCGTCCTGAGCTCCTACAATGAGCAGTTCTTC. It specifies CASSFVLSSYNEQFF.